Only one count was recorded for the clone carrying this T cell receptor (beta chain). This sample was taken from a study of cytomegalovirus exposure and HLA in healthy donors. An approximately 120-subject validation cohort, separate from the approximately 690-subject first cohort, supplied the donors. TCRdb's table, derived via immunoSEQ multiplex PCR, lists solely in-frame clones and lacks some. Seen here are 55,000 to 80,000 clones, approximately 95% observed once, and the top ten hold approximately 6.8%. V was clipped by 5 bases and J by 4 bases, with 11 bases between them. Germline-derived CDR1 and CDR2 are SGHTA and FQGTGA. This CDR3 contains 13 residues.

The rearrangement joins TRBV7-3 to TRBJ1-2; no clear D. Sequences were obtained from PBMCs. The receptor was derived from a woman between 18 and 29 years old in good health and CMV-seropositive. CDR3 DNA: TGTGCCAGCAGCGCGGGTGTGGGCTATGGCTACACCTTC. Translating it yields CASSAGVGYGYTF.